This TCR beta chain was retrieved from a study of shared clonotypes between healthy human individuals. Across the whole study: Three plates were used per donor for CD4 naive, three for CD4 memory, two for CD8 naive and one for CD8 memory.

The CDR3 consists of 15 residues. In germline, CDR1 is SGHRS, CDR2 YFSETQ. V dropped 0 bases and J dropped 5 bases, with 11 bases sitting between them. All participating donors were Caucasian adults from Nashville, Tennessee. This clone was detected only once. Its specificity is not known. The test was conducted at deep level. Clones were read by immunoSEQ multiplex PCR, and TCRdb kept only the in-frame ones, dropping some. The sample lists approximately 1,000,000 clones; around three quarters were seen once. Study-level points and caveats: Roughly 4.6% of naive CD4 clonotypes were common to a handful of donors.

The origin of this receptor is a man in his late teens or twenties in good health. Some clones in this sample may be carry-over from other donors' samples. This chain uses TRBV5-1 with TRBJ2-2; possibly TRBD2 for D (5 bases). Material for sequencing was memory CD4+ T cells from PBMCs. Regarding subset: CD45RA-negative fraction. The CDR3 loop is CASSLAGRGTGELFF. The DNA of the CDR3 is TGCGCCAGCAGCTTGGCAGGCCGCGGGACCGGGGAGCTGTTTTTT. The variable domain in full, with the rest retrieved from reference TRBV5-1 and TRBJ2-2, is KAGVTQTPRYLIKTRGQQVTLSCSPISGHRSVSWYQQTPGQGLQFLFEYFSETQRNKGNFPGRFSGRQFSNSRSEMNVSTLELGDSALYLCASSLAGRGTGELFFGEGSRLTVL.